These T cell receptor beta chains were read from a single sample in a study of T cell repertoires in cytomegalovirus infection. TCRdb called the reads again in MiXCR, with one record for every CDR3 protein. The sample lists about 530,000 distinct CDR3 sequences, 26% occurring once. The sequenced sample was PBMCs. All receptors come from a human donor in good health (CMV status not recorded). Some clones in this sample may be carry-over from other donors' samples. Each CDR3 is given with its conserved first and last residue. The order of the fields is V gene, J gene, D gene, clone size, CDR3 length, CDR3 DNA, CDR3 protein. A D gene is named only where the DNA matches it firmly. Size is stated for part of the rows, as once, few or many counts, or as a class when the clone is expanded.

V: TRBV12-3/TRBV12-4; J: TRBJ1-1; D: .; size: .; length: 13; DNA: TGTGCCAGCAGTTTAGGCGCGCTGATGTCCGCTTTCTTT; CDR3: CASSLGALMSAFF
V: TRBV9; J: TRBJ1-1; D: .; size: few; length: 11; DNA: TGTGCCAGCAGTGCCATTTCTGAAGCTTTCTTT; CDR3: CASSAISEAFF
V: TRBV6-2/TRBV6-3; J: TRBJ2-7; D: .; size: few; length: 18; DNA: TGTGCCAGCAGTAAGCTAGAGCTCCGTTGGGAAAGCTCCTACGAGCAGTACTTC; CDR3: CASSKLELRWESSYEQYF
V: TRBV5-4; J: TRBJ2-3; D: TRBD1; size: .; length: 16; DNA: TGTGCCAGCAGCGCGGGACAGGGTAGGGGCCCTTCTACGCAGTATTTT; CDR3: CASSAGQGRGPSTQYF
V: TRBV19; J: TRBJ2-3; D: TRBD2; size: .; length: 16; DNA: TGTGCCAGTAGTACGAGACTAGCGGGGGGGACAGATACGCAGTATTTT; CDR3: CASSTRLAGGTDTQYF
V: TRBV2; J: TRBJ2-3; D: TRBD2; size: .; length: 16; DNA: TGTGCCAGCAGGCGGACTAGCGGGAGTACTACAGATACGCAGTATTTT; CDR3: CASRRTSGSTTDTQYF
V: TRBV6-1; J: TRBJ1-2; D: .; size: .; length: 13; DNA: TGTGCCTCTCAAGTTGGATTCGACTATGGCTACACCTTC; CDR3: CASQVGFDYGYTF
V: TRBV5-4; J: TRBJ2-1; D: .; size: .; length: 15; DNA: TGTGCCAGCAGGAACCCGGGACCCCTGGGGGATGAGCAGTTCTTC; CDR3: CASRNPGPLGDEQFF
V: TRBV20-1; J: TRBJ1-5; D: TRBD1; size: many; length: 13; DNA: TGCAGTGCAAGGGGACAGAGCAATCAGCCCCAGCATTTT; CDR3: CSARGQSNQPQHF
V: TRBV7-2; J: TRBJ2-7; D: TRBD2; size: many; length: 14; DNA: TGTGCCAGCAGCTTATCAGCGGGAGTATCCGAGCAGTACTTC; CDR3: CASSLSAGVSEQYF
V: TRBV19; J: TRBJ2-2; D: .; size: .; length: 15; DNA: TGTGCCAGTAGTATAGATGTCAGGGATGCCGGGGAGCTGTTTTTT; CDR3: CASSIDVRDAGELFF
V: TRBV29-1; J: TRBJ2-5; D: .; size: few; length: 16; DNA: TGCAGCGTTGAAGGGCCCGAAGGGGCATGGCAAGAGACCCAGTACTTC; CDR3: CSVEGPEGAWQETQYF
V: TRBV24-1; J: TRBJ2-2; D: TRBD2; size: .; length: 18; DNA: TGTGCCACCAGTGATTCCCTGGAACTAGCGGGTAACACCGGGGAGCTGTTTTTT; CDR3: CATSDSLELAGNTGELFF
V: TRBV19; J: TRBJ1-3; D: TRBD1; size: few; length: 14; DNA: TGTGCCAGTAGGCGACAGGGGTTCGGAAACACCATATATTTT; CDR3: CASRRQGFGNTIYF
V: TRBV6-4; J: TRBJ2-3; D: .; size: few; length: 14; DNA: TGTGCCAGCAGGCCCTCGGGCCATGGGGATACGCAGTATTTT; CDR3: CASRPSGHGDTQYF
V: TRBV28; J: TRBJ1-2; D: .; size: few; length: 15; DNA: TGTGCCAGCATTTCCTACACCGAGCGGGACTATGGCTACACCTTC; CDR3: CASISYTERDYGYTF
V: TRBV6-2/TRBV6-3; J: TRBJ2-3; D: .; size: few; length: 12; DNA: TGTGCCAGCAGTTCCGCCCCGTATACGCAGTATTTT; CDR3: CASSSAPYTQYF
V: TRBV6-2/TRBV6-3; J: TRBJ2-1; D: .; size: few; length: 16; DNA: TGTGCCAGCAGTTACTCCAGGACACAGGGTCCCTATGAGCAGTTCTTC; CDR3: CASSYSRTQGPYEQFF
V: TRBV15; J: TRBJ2-5; D: TRBD2; size: once; length: 16; DNA: TGTGCCACCAGCCCCGGGACTAGCGGGCCGCAAGAGACCCAGTACTTC; CDR3: CATSPGTSGPQETQYF
V: TRBV7-2; J: TRBJ2-7; D: TRBD1; size: many; length: 15; DNA: TGTGCCAGCACCGAAGGGGGACAGGCCCTCAACGAGCAGTACTTC; CDR3: CASTEGGQALNEQYF
V: TRBV6-2/TRBV6-3; J: TRBJ2-7; D: .; size: .; length: 17; DNA: TGTGCCAGCAGCTACCACCCAATTAGCGAGAGCTCCTACGAGCAGTACTTC; CDR3: CASSYHPISESSYEQYF
V: TRBV5-1; J: TRBJ2-7; D: TRBD2; size: .; length: 14; DNA: TGCGCCAGCAGCGTGGCTAGCGGGAGATACGAGCAGTACTTC; CDR3: CASSVASGRYEQYF
V: TRBV7-2; J: TRBJ2-1; D: .; size: many; length: 12; DNA: TGTGCCAGCAGCTTAACTTCCAGGGAGCAGTTCTTC; CDR3: CASSLTSREQFF
V: TRBV7-8; J: TRBJ1-2; D: .; size: many; length: 17; DNA: TGTGCCAGCAGCTTAGTCACGGCAGGGTTATTAAACTATGGCTACACCTTC; CDR3: CASSLVTAGLLNYGYTF
V: TRBV19; J: TRBJ1-5; D: .; size: few; length: 16; DNA: TGTGCCAGTAGCAATTTTCGGGGATGGGGCAATCAGCCCCAGCATTTT; CDR3: CASSNFRGWGNQPQHF
V: TRBV24-1; J: TRBJ2-1; D: TRBD1; size: .; length: 16; DNA: TGTGCCACCAGTGATCCGCGACAGGGCGGGCGAAGTGAGCAGTTCTTC; CDR3: CATSDPRQGGRSEQFF
V: TRBV7-2; J: TRBJ2-1; D: TRBD1; size: .; length: 16; DNA: TGTGCCAGCAGCTCCAGGACAGGGACCACAAACAATGAGCAGTTCTTC; CDR3: CASSSRTGTTNNEQFF
V: TRBV30; J: TRBJ2-1; D: TRBD2; size: few; length: 14; DNA: TGTGCCTGGAGTTTCGGGGAGGGCTTAAATGAGCAGTTCTTC; CDR3: CAWSFGEGLNEQFF
V: TRBV7-2; J: TRBJ1-2; D: TRBD1; size: many; length: 15; DNA: TGTGCCAGCAGCTTAGCCATGACAGGGCAAGGCGGCTACACCTTC; CDR3: CASSLAMTGQGGYTF
V: TRBV7-9; J: TRBJ2-5; D: TRBD1; size: .; length: 11; DNA: TGTGCCAGCAGGCTAGGGACAGTAAAGAACTTC; CDR3: CASRLGTVKNF
V: TRBV6-5; J: TRBJ1-1; D: .; size: .; length: 14; DNA: TGTGCCAGCAGTTACAGGTTGGGGAACACTGAAGCTTTCTTT; CDR3: CASSYRLGNTEAFF
V: TRBV19; J: TRBJ2-1; D: TRBD2; size: once; length: 19; DNA: TGTGCCAGTAGTATAGATCCGCCCTATGAGCGGGGGAGGGACAATGAGCAGTTCTTC; CDR3: CASSIDPPYERGRDNEQFF
V: TRBV2; J: TRBJ2-7; D: .; size: few; length: 14; DNA: TGTGCCAGCAACGGGGGATCCCCCGTAAACGAGCAGTACTTC; CDR3: CASNGGSPVNEQYF
V: TRBV24-1; J: TRBJ2-1; D: TRBD2; size: .; length: 15; DNA: TGTGCCACCAGTGAAGACGGGACTAGTTCCCATAAGCAGTTCTTC; CDR3: CATSEDGTSSHKQFF
V: TRBV7-2; J: TRBJ1-1; D: TRBD1; size: .; length: 15; DNA: TGTGCCAGTAGAAAGACAGGGGTATGGAACACTGAAGCTTTCTTT; CDR3: CASRKTGVWNTEAFF
V: TRBV19; J: TRBJ1-2; D: .; size: .; length: 14; DNA: TGTGCCAGTAGTAGCCGGGGCCTTAACTATGGCTACACCTTC; CDR3: CASSSRGLNYGYTF
V: TRBV12-3/TRBV12-4; J: TRBJ1-4; D: .; size: few; length: 13; DNA: TGTGCCAGCGGACACACAACTAATGAAAAACTGTTTTTT; CDR3: CASGHTTNEKLFF
V: TRBV20-1; J: TRBJ2-5; D: TRBD2; size: .; length: 12; DNA: TGCAGTGCTTGGACTAGCGGTGGGACCCAGTACTTC; CDR3: CSAWTSGGTQYF
V: TRBV28; J: TRBJ2-3; D: TRBD1; size: .; length: 12; DNA: TGTGCCAGCGGACAGGGCCCAGATACGCAGTATTTT; CDR3: CASGQGPDTQYF
V: TRBV15; J: TRBJ2-4; D: .; size: few; length: 13; DNA: TGTGCCACCAGCAGAGATTTGGGCAACATTCAGTACTTC; CDR3: CATSRDLGNIQYF
V: TRBV24-1; J: TRBJ2-1; D: TRBD2; size: .; length: 16; DNA: TGTGCCACCAGTGACGCTAGCGGGAGGTCCTACAATGAGCAGTTCTTC; CDR3: CATSDASGRSYNEQFF
V: TRBV11-2; J: TRBJ2-3; D: .; size: many; length: 13; DNA: TGTGCCAGCAGCTCCGCGCTGAGGGGTACGCAGTATTTT; CDR3: CASSSALRGTQYF